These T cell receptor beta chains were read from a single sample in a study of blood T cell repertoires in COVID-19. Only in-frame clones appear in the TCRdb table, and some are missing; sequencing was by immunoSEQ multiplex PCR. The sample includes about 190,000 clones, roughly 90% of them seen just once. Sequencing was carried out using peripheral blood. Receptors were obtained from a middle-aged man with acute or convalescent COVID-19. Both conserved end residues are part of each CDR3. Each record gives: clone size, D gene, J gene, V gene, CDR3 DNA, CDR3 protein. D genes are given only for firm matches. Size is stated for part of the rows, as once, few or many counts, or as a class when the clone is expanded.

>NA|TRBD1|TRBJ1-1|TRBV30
TGTGCCTGGATGGACAGGGGGATTAAAACTGAAGCTTTCTTT
CAWMDRGIKTEAFF
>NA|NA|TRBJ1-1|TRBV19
TGTGCCAGTAGTATAGGACAGAGCACTGAAGCTTTCTTT
CASSIGQSTEAFF
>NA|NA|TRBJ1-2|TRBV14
TGTGCCAGCAGCCCTCACCGACAAGTAGACTATGGCTACACCTTC
CASSPHRQVDYGYTF
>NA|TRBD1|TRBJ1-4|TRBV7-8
TGTGCCAGCAGCGCCTGGACAGGTGAAAATGAAAAACTGTTTTTT
CASSAWTGENEKLFF
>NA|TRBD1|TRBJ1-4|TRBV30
TGTGCCTGGAGTGTACGCGGCAGGGGGCTTGATAATGAAAAACTGTTTTTT
CAWSVRGRGLDNEKLFF
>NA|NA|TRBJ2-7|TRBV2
TGTGCCAGCAGCGGAAATGGACAGAGCGAGCAGTACTTC
CASSGNGQSEQYF
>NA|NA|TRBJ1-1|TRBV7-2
TGTGCCACCACACAGGGAATTGACACTGAAGCTTTCTTT
CATTQGIDTEAFF
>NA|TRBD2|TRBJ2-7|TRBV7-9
TGTGCCAGCAGCTTGGGAGTAGCGGGGGGGATCTACGAGCAGTACTTC
CASSLGVAGGIYEQYF
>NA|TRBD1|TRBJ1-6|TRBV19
TGTGCCAGTAGTACGGGACAGACCGATTCACCCCTCCACTTT
CASSTGQTDSPLHF
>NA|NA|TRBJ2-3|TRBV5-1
TGCGCCAGCAGCTTGGTCCCTGAGGCAGATACGCAGTATTTT
CASSLVPEADTQYF
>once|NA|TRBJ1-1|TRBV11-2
TGTGCCAGCAGCTTAGAACAGGGTTTCACTGAAGCTTTCTTT
CASSLEQGFTEAFF
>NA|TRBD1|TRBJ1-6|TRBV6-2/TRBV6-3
TGTGCCAGCAGTTCGCGACAGGGGCGAAATTCACCCCTCCACTTT
CASSSRQGRNSPLHF
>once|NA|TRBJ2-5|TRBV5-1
TGCGCCAGCAGCTCACCCCCGGGACACCTCCAAGAGACCCAGTACTTC
CASSSPPGHLQETQYF
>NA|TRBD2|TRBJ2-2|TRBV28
TGTGCCAGCAGCCTAGGGGGACTAGCGGGATCCGGGGAGCTGTTTTTT
CASSLGGLAGSGELFF
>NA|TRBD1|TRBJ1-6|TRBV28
TGTGCCAGCAGAGATGCGGGACAGGGTGGCAATTCACCCCTCCACTTT
CASRDAGQGGNSPLHF
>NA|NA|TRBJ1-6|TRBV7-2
TGTGCCAGCAGCGCCTGGAGGAATAATTCACCCCTCCACTTT
CASSAWRNNSPLHF
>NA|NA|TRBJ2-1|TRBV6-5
TGTGCCAGCAGAAATCAGGGGCATGAGCAGTTCTTC
CASRNQGHEQFF
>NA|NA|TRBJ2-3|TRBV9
TGTGCCAGCAGCCCTAGCGCGCGGAGCACAGATACGCAGTATTTT
CASSPSARSTDTQYF
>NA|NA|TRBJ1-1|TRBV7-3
TGTGCCAGCAGCTTAAACGAACAATCGAACACTGAAGCTTTCTTT
CASSLNEQSNTEAFF
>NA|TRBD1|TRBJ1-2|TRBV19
TGTGCCAGTATGGCAGGGGGCTTCGGCTACACCTTC
CASMAGGFGYTF
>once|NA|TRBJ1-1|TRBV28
TGTGCCAGCAGGGAGTTGAACACTGAAGCTTTCTTT
CASRELNTEAFF
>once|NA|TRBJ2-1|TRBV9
TGTGCCAGCAGCGTAGCTGCAGGAGGGTACAATGAGCAGTTCTTC
CASSVAAGGYNEQFF
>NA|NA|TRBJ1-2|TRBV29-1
TGCGGGGGGGGAGAAATCTATGGCTACACCTTC
CGGGEIYGYTF
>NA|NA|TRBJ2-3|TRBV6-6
TGTGCCAGCAGTTTCCGGACAGATACGCAGTATTTT
CASSFRTDTQYF
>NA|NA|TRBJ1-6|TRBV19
TGTGCCAGTAGCGAGGGACTGTCGAGCTCCTATAATTCACCCCTCCACTTT
CASSEGLSSSYNSPLHF
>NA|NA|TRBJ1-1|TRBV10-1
TGCGCCAGCAGTGGGGGGCTAAACACTGAAGCTTTCTTT
CASSGGLNTEAFF
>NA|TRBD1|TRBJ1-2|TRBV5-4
TGTGCCAGCAGCTGGGGAGGACAGGATGGCTACACCTTC
CASSWGGQDGYTF
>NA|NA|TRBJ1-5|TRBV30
TGTGCCTGGGAGACTCATAATCAGCCCCAGCATTTT
CAWETHNQPQHF
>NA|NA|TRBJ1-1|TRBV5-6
TGTGCCAGCAGCACGGGACACAGGAACACTGAAGCTTTCTTT
CASSTGHRNTEAFF
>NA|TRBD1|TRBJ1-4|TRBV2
TGTGCCAGCACTAATCAGGGGGGTGAAAAACTGTTTTTT
CASTNQGGEKLFF
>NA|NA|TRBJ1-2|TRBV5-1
TGCGCCAGCAGCTTATCCTCGGGCGGGAACTATGGCTACACCTTC
CASSLSSGGNYGYTF
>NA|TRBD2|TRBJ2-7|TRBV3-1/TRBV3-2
TGTGCCAGCAGCCAAGAGGCGGGGGGCTACGAGCAGTACTTC
CASSQEAGGYEQYF
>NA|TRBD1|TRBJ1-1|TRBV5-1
TGCGCCAGCAGCCAAGGGACAGGGGAGACTGAAGCTTTCTTT
CASSQGTGETEAFF
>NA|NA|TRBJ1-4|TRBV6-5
TGTGCCAGCAGTTACTCAAAACAGGTTAATGAAAAACTGTTTTTT
CASSYSKQVNEKLFF
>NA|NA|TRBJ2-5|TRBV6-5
TGTGCCAGCAGTTATAGCAGGGTCGGAGAGACCCAGTACTTC
CASSYSRVGETQYF
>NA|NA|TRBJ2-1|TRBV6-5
TGTGCCAGCAGTTATATGCTGCGGGCTGAGCAGTTCTTC
CASSYMLRAEQFF
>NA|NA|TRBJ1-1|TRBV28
TGTGCCAGCAGTGACTCGCAGACGGAAAACACTGAAGCTTTCTTT
CASSDSQTENTEAFF
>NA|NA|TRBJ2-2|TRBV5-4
TGTGCCACGACCCGGGTGGGGAGCACCGGGGAGCTGTTTTTT
CATTRVGSTGELFF
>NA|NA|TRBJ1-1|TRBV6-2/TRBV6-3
TGTGCCAGCAACCCGAGAGGGAACACTGAAGCTTTCTTT
CASNPRGNTEAFF
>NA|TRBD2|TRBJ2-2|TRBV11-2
TGTGCCAGCAGCTTTGTGGTAGCGGGGGGTATAAACACCGGGGAGCTGTTTTTT
CASSFVVAGGINTGELFF
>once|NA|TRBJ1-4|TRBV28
TGTGCCAGCAGCCCTACCGACCAGGGTGTTTATAAAAAACTGTTTTTT
CASSPTDQGVYKKLFF
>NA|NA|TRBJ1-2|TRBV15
TGTGCCACCAGCAGAGAAGGTAGAGAGGCCTATGGCTACACCTTC
CATSREGREAYGYTF
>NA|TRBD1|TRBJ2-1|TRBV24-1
TGTGCCACCACGGGACAGGCGGATAATGAGCAGTTCTTC
CATTGQADNEQFF
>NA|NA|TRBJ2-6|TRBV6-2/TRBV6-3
TGTGCCAGCAGTTACCGAAGCGTAAACTCTGGGGCCAACGTCCTGACTTTC
CASSYRSVNSGANVLTF
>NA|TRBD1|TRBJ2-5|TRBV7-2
TGTGCCAGCAGCCTGACAGGGGGCCAAGAGACCCAGTACTTC
CASSLTGGQETQYF
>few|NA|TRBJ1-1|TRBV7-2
TGTGCCAGCAGCTCTTCAGGATTCGGAGCTTTCTTT
CASSSSGFGAFF
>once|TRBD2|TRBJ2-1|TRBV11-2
TGTGCCAGCAGCTCCACGGGGGGGCTGAGGTACAATGAGCAGTTCTTC
CASSSTGGLRYNEQFF
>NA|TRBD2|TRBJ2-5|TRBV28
TGTGCCAGCAGTTTAGGCGGGGGGGCTTGGACCCAGTACTTC
CASSLGGGAWTQYF
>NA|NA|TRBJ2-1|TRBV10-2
TGCGCCAGCCACAGGGGCCGGGGGGAGCAGTTCTTC
CASHRGRGEQFF
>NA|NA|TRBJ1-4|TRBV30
TGTGCCTGGAGTATAAGAGAGAAACTGTTTTTT
CAWSIREKLFF
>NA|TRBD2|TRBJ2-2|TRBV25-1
TGTGCCAGCAGTGGAGGGACTAGCGGAAACACCGGGGAGCTGTTTTTT
CASSGGTSGNTGELFF
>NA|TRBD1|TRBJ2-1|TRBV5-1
TGCGCCAGCAGCCCGGGACAGGGAAATGAGCAGTTCTTC
CASSPGQGNEQFF
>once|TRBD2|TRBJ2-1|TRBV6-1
TGTGCCAGCAGTGGCGTAGCGGGGGGTAATTACAATGAGCAGTTCTTC
CASSGVAGGNYNEQFF
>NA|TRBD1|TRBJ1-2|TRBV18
TGTGCCAGCTCACCTGGGACAGGCCCCTTTTATGGCTACACCTTC
CASSPGTGPFYGYTF
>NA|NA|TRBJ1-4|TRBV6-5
TGTGCCAGCAACGGGATGCTGGGTGAAAAACTGTTTTTT
CASNGMLGEKLFF
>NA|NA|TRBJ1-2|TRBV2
TGTGCCAGCAGTGAAGCCGGAACCAGGAACTATGGCTACACCTTC
CASSEAGTRNYGYTF